In its sample, the clone carrying this T cell receptor beta chain was seen many times. Its antigen is not identified. The data originate from a study of T cells in Graves' hyperthyroidism and ophthalmopathy. In the study overall: Peripheral blood was drawn at first diagnosis, prior to all treatment.

General study results and limits: Ophthalmopathy could be told apart from stable hyperthyroidism with a 13 V-J model.

RNA transcripts gave rise to amplified TCR beta CDR3 regions. HTBI primers were used for first-round RT-PCR of the TCR CDR3. TCRdb analysed the multiplex PCR reads with MiXCR anew, one entry per CDR3 protein. This table holds some 400,000 distinct CDR3 sequences, around 13% found once. Sequencing was carried out using blood. The origin of this receptor is a woman between 55 and 75 years old with Graves' hyperthyroidism.

The chain's CDR3 is CASSLSPGTAIVRAQYF. The CDR3 DNA follows: TGTGCCAGCAGCTTGAGTCCCGGGACTGCCATCGTGAGGGCGCAGTATTTT. The rearrangement uses TRBV7-6 and TRBJ2-3; possible D gene TRBD2, 6 bases. The CDR3 extends over 17 amino acids. Trimming stripped 3 bases from V and 10 bases from J, with 26 bases between. Germline CDR1 reads SGHVS; CDR2 reads FNYEAQ.